The source of this TCR beta chain is a study of blood T cells in healthy people across ages. V lost 0 bases and J 4 bases, leaving 9 bases between the germline ends. Germline V gene sequence: CDR1 LGHNA, CDR2 YNFKEQ. The CDR3 is 14 amino acids. The second PCR ran about 6 to 12 cycles with a sample-barcoded 5' primer and J-beta primers. TCRdb re-analysed the 5' RACE reads in MiXCR, keeping a single row per CDR3 protein. The sample has 700,000 or so distinct CDR3 sequences; 20% to 25% are singletons. General study findings and limits: A strong correlation was seen between TCR beta diversity and naive T cell percentage. As age increased, TCR beta diversity per million T cells fell in a roughly linear fashion.

As regards this clonotype: The antigen remains unidentified.

The total RNA that was extracted per sample amounted to at least 5.5 micrograms. The chain has TRBV4-2 and TRBJ1-2; D gene uncertain. Specimen: blood. This receptor was identified in an older man in good health. The DNA of the CDR3 is TGTGCCAGCAGCCAAGATTCGGGCAGCTATGGCTACACCTTC. It yields the protein CASSQDSGSYGYTF.